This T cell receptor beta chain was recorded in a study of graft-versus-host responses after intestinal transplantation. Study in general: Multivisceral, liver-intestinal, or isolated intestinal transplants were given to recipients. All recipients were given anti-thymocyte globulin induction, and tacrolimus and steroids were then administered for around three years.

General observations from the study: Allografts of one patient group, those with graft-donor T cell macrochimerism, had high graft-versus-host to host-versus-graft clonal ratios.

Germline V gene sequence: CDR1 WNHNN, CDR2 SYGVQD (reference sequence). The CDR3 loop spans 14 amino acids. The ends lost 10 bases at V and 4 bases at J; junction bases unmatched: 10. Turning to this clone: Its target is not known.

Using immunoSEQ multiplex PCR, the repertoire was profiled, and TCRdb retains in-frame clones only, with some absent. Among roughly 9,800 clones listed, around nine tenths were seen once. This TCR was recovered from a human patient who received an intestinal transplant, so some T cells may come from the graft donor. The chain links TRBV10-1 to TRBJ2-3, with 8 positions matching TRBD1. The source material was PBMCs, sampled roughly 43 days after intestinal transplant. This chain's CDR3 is CATSLGQGADTQYF. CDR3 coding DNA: TGCGCCACCTCCCTAGGACAGGGCGCAGATACGCAGTATTTT.